These T cell receptor beta chains were read from a single sample in a study of T-cell reconstitution after alpha-beta-depleted transplantation in children. A single record per CDR3 protein comes from TCRdb applying MiXCR to the PCR reads. This sample has 640,000 or so distinct CDR3 sequences, with roughly 17% found just once. The specimen was PBMCs from the stem cell graft donor, collected from the stem cell graft. These receptor sequences come from a human donor who donated a stem cell graft to a child with acute myeloid leukemia. CDR3s include the opening cysteine and the closing phenylalanine or tryptophan. A D gene is named only where the DNA matches it firmly. Clone size is stated in some rows and not others, as once, few, many or a class when expanded.

CDR3aa	CDR3nt	d_gene	abundance	v_gene	j_gene
CASSFAPGRADTQYF	TGTGCCAGCAGTTTCGCGCCCGGGCGGGCAGATACGCAGTATTTT	-	few	TRBV12-3/TRBV12-4	TRBJ2-3
CASSLEQRGGELFF	TGTGCCAGCAGCTTAGAACAGAGGGGCGGGGAGCTGTTTTTT	-	few	TRBV7-8	TRBJ2-2
CASSPAGLAEAFF	TGTGCCAGCTCGCCAGCGGGGCTAGCTGAAGCTTTCTTT	-	-	TRBV18	TRBJ1-1
CASSSSIAYTGELFF	TGTGCCAGCAGCTCCTCTATAGCTTACACCGGGGAGCTGTTTTTT	-	-	TRBV5-6	TRBJ2-2
CASNSAGGPNEQFF	TGTGCCAGCAATTCAGCGGGGGGGCCAAATGAGCAGTTCTTC	TRBD2	-	TRBV6-2/TRBV6-3	TRBJ2-1
CSARGASTDTQYF	TGCAGTGCTAGAGGGGCTAGCACAGATACGCAGTATTTT	-	many	TRBV20-1	TRBJ2-3
CSAAGLDEQYF	TGCAGCGCGGCGGGGTTGGACGAGCAGTACTTC	-	many	TRBV29-1	TRBJ2-7
CASSLSTGDEETQYF	TGTGCCAGCAGTTTGTCCACAGGGGACGAAGAGACCCAGTACTTC	TRBD1	many	TRBV27	TRBJ2-5
CAWDRAETQYF	TGTGCCTGGGACAGGGCTGAGACCCAGTACTTC	TRBD1	few	TRBV30	TRBJ2-5
CSAKGAGYQPQHF	TGCAGTGCGAAGGGAGCGGGTTATCAGCCCCAGCATTTT	-	many	TRBV20-1	TRBJ1-5
CASSTNWIQETQYF	TGTGCCAGCAGCACCAACTGGATCCAAGAGACCCAGTACTTC	-	many	TRBV7-2	TRBJ2-5
CASSLVHQRNEKLFF	TGTGCCAGCAGCTTAGTTCATCAACGGAACGAAAAACTGTTTTTT	-	many	TRBV7-2	TRBJ1-4
CSAKTGGGWAEAFF	TGCAGTGCAAAGACAGGGGGCGGGTGGGCTGAAGCTTTCTTT	TRBD1	many	TRBV20-1	TRBJ1-1
CASRRGGNEQFF	TGTGCCAGCAGACGGGGAGGCAATGAGCAGTTCTTC	-	many	TRBV12-3/TRBV12-4	TRBJ2-1
CSVELGLPGLTYEQYF	TGCAGCGTTGAATTAGGTTTGCCGGGACTAACCTACGAGCAGTACTTC	TRBD2	few	TRBV29-1	TRBJ2-7
CSARAPEPGTDTQYF	TGCAGTGCTCGGGCCCCTGAGCCAGGCACAGATACGCAGTATTTT	-	many	TRBV20-1	TRBJ2-3
CASSLAIFGGFAAFF	TGTGCCAGCAGCTTGGCCATATTCGGGGGGTTCGCAGCTTTCTTT	-	-	TRBV5-5	TRBJ1-1
CASSLGGTPPYEQYF	TGTGCCAGCAGTTTAGGGGGGACACCCCCCTACGAGCAGTACTTC	-	few	TRBV28	TRBJ2-7
CSATRQGRGVNTEAFF	TGCAGTGCTACCCGACAGGGGAGAGGGGTGAACACTGAAGCTTTCTTT	TRBD1	many	TRBV20-1	TRBJ1-1
CASSEYSPSTGLYNEQFF	TGTGCCAGCAGTGAATATTCCCCCTCGACAGGTTTATACAATGAGCAGTTCTTC	-	-	TRBV25-1	TRBJ2-1
CASSLPLLSSTDTQYF	TGCGCCAGCAGCTTGCCCCTCCTATCTAGCACAGATACGCAGTATTTT	-	many	TRBV5-1	TRBJ2-3
CASTVVQGPNYGYTF	TGTGCCAGCACCGTTGTCCAGGGGCCTAACTATGGCTACACCTTC	-	many	TRBV13	TRBJ1-2
CASSPTGTSGAGELFF	TGTGCCAGCAGCCCGACCGGGACTAGCGGGGCCGGGGAGCTGTTTTTT	TRBD2	-	TRBV7-9	TRBJ2-2
CASSYAITGELFF	TGTGCCAGCAGTTATGCAATCACCGGGGAGCTGTTTTTT	-	-	TRBV27	TRBJ2-2
CASSLRTAYTF	TGTGCCAGCAGTTTAAGGACAGCTTACACCTTC	-	many	TRBV12-3/TRBV12-4	TRBJ1-2
CASSPGPFDTQYF	TGTGCCAGCAGTCCCGGGCCCTTCGATACGCAGTATTTT	-	-	TRBV6-1	TRBJ2-3
CAISPQGGKETQYF	TGTGCCATCAGTCCCCAAGGGGGGAAAGAGACCCAGTACTTC	-	few	TRBV10-3	TRBJ2-5
CASSIMGVLTTGELFF	TGTGCCAGCAGCATTATGGGCGTTTTGACGACCGGGGAGCTGTTTTTT	-	-	TRBV11-2	TRBJ2-2
CASSRQGQNTEAFF	TGCGCCAGCTCGAGACAGGGGCAGAACACTGAAGCTTTCTTT	TRBD1	-	TRBV5-1	TRBJ1-1
CASSMGGGGNQPQHF	TGTGCCAGTAGTATGGGAGGGGGAGGCAATCAGCCCCAGCATTTT	-	-	TRBV19	TRBJ1-5
CASSAHPFSNSPLHF	TGTGCCAGCAGCGCTCACCCCTTTTCTAATTCACCCCTCCACTTT	-	many	TRBV9	TRBJ1-6
CASSHLGWDRGPGELFF	TGTGCCAGCAGCCATCTGGGTTGGGACAGAGGGCCCGGGGAGCTGTTTTTT	TRBD1	-	TRBV7-2	TRBJ2-2
CASGLRPGELFF	TGTGCTAGTGGACTGCGCCCCGGGGAGCTGTTTTTT	-	few	TRBV12-5	TRBJ2-2
CASRVGEGGYTF	TGTGCCAGCAGGGTCGGCGAGGGAGGCTACACCTTC	-	few	TRBV12-3/TRBV12-4	TRBJ1-2
CASSLPARDYEQFF	TGTGCCAGCAGCCTACCCGCCAGGGATTATGAGCAGTTCTTC	-	-	TRBV7-8	TRBJ2-1
CASSFRGEQYF	TGTGCCAGCAGTTTCCGGGGAGAGCAGTACTTC	-	many	TRBV12-3/TRBV12-4	TRBJ2-7
CASRLGRLAGGNEQYF	TGTGCCAGCAGACTAGGGAGACTAGCGGGGGGCAACGAGCAGTACTTC	TRBD2	many	TRBV6-1	TRBJ2-7
CSVVYGTNEQFF	TGCAGCGTTGTTTATGGTACCAATGAGCAGTTCTTC	-	many	TRBV29-1	TRBJ2-1
CASNLGGGYNEQFF	TGTGCCAGCAATTTGGGGGGCGGATACAATGAGCAGTTCTTC	-	few	TRBV12-3/TRBV12-4	TRBJ2-1
CSVEDRTGRHTEAFF	TGCAGCGTTGAAGATCGTACAGGGCGGCACACTGAAGCTTTCTTT	-	many	TRBV29-1	TRBJ1-1
CASRTGDYQPQHF	TGTGCCAGCAGGACGGGAGATTATCAGCCCCAGCATTTT	-	-	TRBV28	TRBJ1-5
CSASPGGGGQPQHF	TGCAGTGCTAGCCCTGGGGGGGGCGGACAGCCCCAGCATTTT	-	many	TRBV20-1	TRBJ1-5
CASSPLGGVLNTEAFF	TGCGCCAGCAGCCCCCTGGGGGGAGTGCTGAACACTGAAGCTTTCTTT	-	once	TRBV4-1	TRBJ1-1
CSARGVDGRTQYF	TGCAGTGCTAGAGGGGTCGACGGGCGCACGCAGTATTTT	-	many	TRBV20-1	TRBJ2-3
CSAALLNTEAFF	TGCAGTGCCGCCTTATTGAACACTGAAGCTTTCTTT	-	many	TRBV20-1	TRBJ1-1
CASRKGGEGLARNEQFF	TGTGCCAGCAGGAAAGGGGGTGAGGGACTAGCTCGTAATGAGCAGTTCTTC	TRBD2	-	TRBV11-3	TRBJ2-1
CASLMRQGWGETQYF	TGTGCCAGCTTAATGCGTCAGGGGTGGGGAGAGACCCAGTACTTC	-	-	TRBV6-1	TRBJ2-5
CSATPGGENTIYF	TGCAGTGCTACCCCTGGGGGGGAAAACACCATATATTTT	-	few	TRBV20-1	TRBJ1-3
CASSLGDRVIGYEQYF	TGTGCCAGCAGTCTGGGGGACAGGGTAATAGGCTACGAGCAGTACTTC	TRBD1	few	TRBV6-2/TRBV6-3	TRBJ2-7
CASSLTRGWGSGNTIYF	TGTGCCAGCAGCTTAACACGGGGCTGGGGCTCTGGAAACACCATATATTTT	-	few	TRBV7-6	TRBJ1-3
CSARDGRGEGNTIYF	TGCAGTGCTAGAGATGGCAGGGGAGAAGGAAACACCATATATTTT	-	many	TRBV20-1	TRBJ1-3
CASSLGQAQADTQYF	TGTGCCAGCAGCTTAGGACAGGCCCAGGCAGATACGCAGTATTTT	-	many	TRBV7-2	TRBJ2-3
CASSPDRGTSVEAFF	TGTGCCAGCAGCCCCGACAGGGGAACGTCGGTTGAAGCTTTCTTT	TRBD1	many	TRBV16	TRBJ1-1
CASSPNLAGYEQFF	TGTGCCAGCAGCCCTAACTTGGCCGGGTATGAGCAGTTCTTC	-	many	TRBV7-2	TRBJ2-1
CAWGQSNQPQHF	TGTGCCTGGGGACAGAGCAATCAGCCCCAGCATTTT	TRBD1	once	TRBV2	TRBJ1-5
CSARSGGSLSTGELFF	TGCAGTGCTAGATCAGGGGGCTCTCTCTCAACCGGGGAGCTGTTTTTT	TRBD1	few	TRBV20-1	TRBJ2-2
CASSLAVGQLNTEAFF	TGTGCCAGCAGTTTAGCGGTCGGACAGCTGAACACTGAAGCTTTCTTT	-	-	TRBV12-3/TRBV12-4	TRBJ1-1
CASSPGEVPDTQYF	TGTGCCAGCAGTCCCGGGGAGGTTCCAGATACGCAGTATTTT	-	many	TRBV6-5	TRBJ2-3
CASSPQGASYNSPLHF	TGTGCCAGCAGCCCACAGGGGGCCTCCTATAATTCACCCCTCCACTTT	TRBD1	many	TRBV7-2	TRBJ1-6